This T cell receptor beta chain was captured in a study of OX40 agonist ivuxolimab in advanced cancers. The overall study: The patients got ivuxolimab, which is an agonistic anti-OX40 (CD134) antibody.

The table came from immunoSEQ multiplex PCR; TCRdb's copy has only in-frame clones and leaves some out. The repertoire consists of more than 70,000 clones, with just over 90% occurring once and the leading ten covering roughly 0.32%. This CDR3 region has 15 residues. Germline V gives CDR1 SGHTA, CDR2 FQGNSA. J gave up 1 base and V 5 bases, and 7 bases lay outside the gene matches. The chain couples TRBV7-2 to TRBJ1-1; 7 nucleotides align to TRBD1. The receptor's source is an adult with an advanced solid tumor such as melanoma, head and neck, liver or kidney cancer. The material was CD4+ or CD8+ T cells sorted from blood, obtained in a trial of the OX40 agonist ivuxolimab. The CDR3 sequence is CASSPTTGTNTEAFF. CDR3 in DNA: TGTGCCAGCAGCCCAACGACAGGGACGAACACTGAAGCTTTCTTT.